What follows are 11 T cell receptor beta chains derived from one specimen sequenced in a study of blood T cell repertoires in COVID-19. The method was immunoSEQ multiplex PCR; TCRdb's version includes in-frame clones alone and lacks a portion of them. The profile shows under 200,000 clones, around 90% of them singletons. Material: peripheral blood. All receptors derive from a man aged 55 to 70 with active or convalescent COVID-19.

V usage is TRBV5-4 and J usage is TRBJ2-1, with 10 bases matching TRBD2. The junction had 5 bases not matched to a gene; V was cut back by 4 bases and J by 4 bases. Germline CDR1 is SGHNT and CDR2 is YYREEE (reference sequence). CDR3 length: 15 residues. Here the CDR3 DNA reads TGTGCCAGCAGCCCAGCGGGGGGGCGGTACAATGAGCAGTTCTTC. Protein sequence: CASSPAGGRYNEQFF.

V is TRBV5-6 and J is TRBJ1-2; D gene unclear. The germline V and J ends were trimmed by 4 bases and 9 bases, with 13 bases remaining between them. Germline lookup yields CDR1 SGHDT and CDR2 YYEEEE. CDR3 size: 12 residues. This CDR3 reads CASSRATSSYTF. CDR3 coding DNA: TGTGCCAGCAGCAGAGCTACTTCGAGCTACACCTTC.

The chain is built from TRBV7-8 and TRBJ2-2, with 8 bases that match TRBD2. V dropped 5 bases and J dropped 3; count of bases not matched to a gene: 26. Germline V gene lookup returns CDR1 SGHVS and CDR2 FQNEAQ. The CDR3 loop spans 22 amino acids. DNA for the CDR3: TGTGCCAGCAGCCCACGTGCCGCCCGTGGCATTGCGGGGGGCAATTACACCGGGGAGCTGTTTTTT. Residues: CASSPRAARGIAGGNYTGELFF. The whole variable domain, remainder taken from reference TRBV7-8 and TRBJ2-2, is GAGVSQSPRYKVAKRGQDVALRCDPISGHVSLFWYQQALGQGPEFLTYFQNEAQLDKSGLPSDRFFAERPEGSVSTLKIQRTQQEDSAVYLCASSPRAARGIAGGNYTGELFFGEGSRLTVL.

This clone was counted between two and nine times. The V and J genes are TRBV2 and TRBJ1-3; possible D gene TRBD1, 6 bases. CDR1 is SNHLY and CDR2 is FYNNEI in the germline V gene. The ends were cut back, 2 bases at V and 4 bases at J, with 15 bases in the middle. The CDR3 length is 16 residues. CDR3 loop: CASSELGALGGNTIYF. The CDR3 nucleotides are TGTGCCAGCAGTGAACTGGGGGCTTTAGGAGGAAACACCATATATTTT.

The V call is TRBV6-5, the J call TRBJ2-1, with D perhaps matching TRBD1 (6 bases). Trimming left V 5 bases short and J 9 bases short, with 17 bases between. Germline CDR1 and CDR2: MNHEY and SVGAGI. The CDR3 sequence is 14 residues long. CDR3 protein: CASSPGPGAGEQFF. The CDR3 bases are TGTGCCAGCAGTCCGGGACCAGGGGCGGGTGAGCAGTTCTTC.

The chain has TRBV7-2 and TRBJ2-5, with TRBD2 matching 10 bases. The junction had 4 bases not matched to a gene; V was cut back by 5 bases and J by 4 bases. This CDR3 is 14 amino acids long. Germline V gene sequence: CDR1 SGHTA, CDR2 FQGNSA. The CDR3 loop is CASSSGGAGETQYF. DNA of the CDR3: TGTGCCAGCAGCAGCGGGGGGGCCGGAGAGACCCAGTACTTC.

This clone came up once. V gene TRBV7-3 combines with J gene TRBJ2-1; 9 bases fit TRBD2. The V gene's germline CDR1 is SGHTA and CDR2 FQGTGA. The V gene end was trimmed by 3 bases and the J gene end by 0 bases; junction bases not matched to a gene: 0. This CDR3 has 15 residues. CDR3: CASSFSGGSYNEQFF. The DNA of the CDR3 is TGTGCCAGCAGCTTTAGCGGGGGCTCCTACAATGAGCAGTTCTTC.

V gene TRBV19 combines with J gene TRBJ1-5, with 9 bases identical to TRBD1. The V gene end was trimmed by 7 bases and the J gene end by 0 bases; junction bases not matched to a gene: 7. The CDR3 length is 16 residues. The germline V gene encodes CDR1 LNHDA and CDR2 SQIVND (reference sequence). In DNA, the CDR3 is TGTGCCAGTACCTTACAGGGGGCAAATAGCAATCAGCCCCAGCATTTT. This encodes CASTLQGANSNQPQHF.

V usage is TRBV12-5 and J usage is TRBJ2-2; 7 nucleotides match TRBD2. V shed 4 bases and J 4 bases; nucleotides not matched to a gene: 6. This CDR3 is 15 amino acids long. The germline CDR1 and CDR2 sequences are LGHNT and FRNRAP. The CDR3 sequence is CASGWGGVGTGELFF. DNA for the CDR3: TGTGCTAGTGGTTGGGGAGGGGTAGGCACCGGGGAGCTGTTTTTT.

In nucleotides, the CDR3 is TGTGCCAGCAGCGTCACAGGGGGTCCTAATGAAAAACTGTTTTTT. Translation gives CASSVTGGPNEKLFF. V usage is TRBV7-9 and J usage is TRBJ1-4; 8 bases agree with TRBD1. The ends lost 5 bases at V and 3 bases at J; junction bases unmatched: 5. The CDR3 length is 15 residues. CDR1 SEHNR and CDR2 FQNEAQ come from the germline V gene (reference sequence).

The CDR3 DNA reads TGTGCCAGCAGTGAGGGGACAGTCGACGGCTACACCTTC. This encodes CASSEGTVDGYTF. V usage is TRBV2 and J usage is TRBJ1-2; 7 nucleotides align to TRBD1. CDR1 and CDR2 (germline): SNHLY, FYNNEI. V lost 3 bases to trimming and J lost 8 bases; unmatched junction nucleotides: 6. The CDR3 is 13 residues long.